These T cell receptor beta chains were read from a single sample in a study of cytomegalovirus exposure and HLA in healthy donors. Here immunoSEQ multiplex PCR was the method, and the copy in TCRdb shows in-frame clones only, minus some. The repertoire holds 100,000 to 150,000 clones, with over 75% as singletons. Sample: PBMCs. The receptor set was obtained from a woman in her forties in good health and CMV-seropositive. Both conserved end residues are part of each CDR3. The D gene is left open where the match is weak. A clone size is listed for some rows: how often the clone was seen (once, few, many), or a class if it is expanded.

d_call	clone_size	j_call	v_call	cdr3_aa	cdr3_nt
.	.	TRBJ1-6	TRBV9	CASSARQGMNSPLHF	TGTGCCAGCAGCGCGAGGCAGGGGATGAATTCACCCCTCCACTTT
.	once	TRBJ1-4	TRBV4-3	CASSQSRPGGGEKLFF	TGCGCCAGCAGCCAATCCCGACCGGGCGGGGGTGAAAAACTGTTTTTT
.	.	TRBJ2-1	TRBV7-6	CASSLMGRYNEQFF	TGTGCCAGCAGCTTAATGGGCAGATACAATGAGCAGTTCTTC
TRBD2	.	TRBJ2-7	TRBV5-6	CASSHPGLYTYEQYF	TGTGCCAGCAGCCACCCGGGACTATATACCTACGAGCAGTACTTC
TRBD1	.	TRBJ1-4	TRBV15	CATSSRKGQGGKLFF	TGTGCCACCAGCAGTAGAAAGGGACAGGGGGGAAAACTGTTTTTT
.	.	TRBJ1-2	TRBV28	CASSLGQNYGYTF	TGTGCCAGCAGTTTGGGGCAGAACTATGGCTACACCTTC
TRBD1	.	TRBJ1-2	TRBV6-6	CASRLGQGYGYTF	TGTGCCAGCAGACTAGGACAGGGGTATGGCTACACCTTC
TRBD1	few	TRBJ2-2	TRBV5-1	CASSPGTGSTGELFF	TGCGCCAGCAGCCCGGGGACAGGGAGTACCGGGGAGCTGTTTTTT
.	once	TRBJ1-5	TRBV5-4	CASSWWAGGAGGNQPQHF	TGTGCCAGCAGCTGGTGGGCCGGGGGGGCGGGTGGCAATCAGCCCCAGCATTTT
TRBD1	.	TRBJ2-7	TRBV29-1	CSVARDRGSDEQYF	TGCAGCGTCGCGAGGGACAGGGGAAGTGACGAGCAGTACTTC
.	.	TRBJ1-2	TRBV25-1	CASSEPGDLGYGYTF	TGTGCCAGCAGTGAGCCAGGGGATTTGGGCTATGGCTACACCTTC
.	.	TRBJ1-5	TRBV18	CASSPQQDSNQPQHF	TGTGCCAGCTCACCTCAGCAGGATAGCAATCAGCCCCAGCATTTT
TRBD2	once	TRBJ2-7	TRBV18	CASSPPSGGAYEQYF	TGTGCCAGCTCACCACCTAGCGGGGGGGCCTACGAGCAGTACTTC
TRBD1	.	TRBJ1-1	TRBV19	CATGQGSTEAFF	TGTGCCACAGGACAGGGCAGTACTGAAGCTTTCTTT
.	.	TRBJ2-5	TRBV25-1	CASFLETQYF	TGTGCCAGTTTTCTAGAGACCCAGTACTTC
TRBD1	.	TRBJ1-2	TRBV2	CASRPQGASYGYTF	TGTGCCAGCAGACCTCAGGGGGCGAGCTATGGCTACACCTTC
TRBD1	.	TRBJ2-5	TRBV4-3	CASSQGDRPTETQYF	TGCGCCAGCAGCCAGGGGGACAGACCAACGGAGACCCAGTACTTC
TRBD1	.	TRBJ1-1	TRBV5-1	CASSFKDREAFF	TGCGCCAGCAGCTTCAAGGACAGGGAAGCTTTCTTT
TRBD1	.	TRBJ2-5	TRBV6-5	CASSLQGGYQETQYF	TGTGCCAGCAGCCTACAGGGGGGCTACCAAGAGACCCAGTACTTC
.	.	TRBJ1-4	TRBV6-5	CASTPDGATNEKLFF	TGTGCCAGCACCCCGGACGGGGCAACTAATGAAAAACTGTTTTTT
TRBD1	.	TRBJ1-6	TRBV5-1	CASRSGTANSPLHF	TGCGCCAGCAGGTCCGGGACAGCCAATTCACCCCTCCACTTT
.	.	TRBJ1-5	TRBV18	CASSPGGRQHF	TGTGCCAGCTCACCAGGCGGCCGCCAGCATTTT
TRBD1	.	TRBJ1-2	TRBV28	CASSLGDRVANYGYTF	TGTGCCAGCAGTTTGGGGGACAGGGTCGCTAACTATGGCTACACCTTC
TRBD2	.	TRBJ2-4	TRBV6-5	CATKITGTSENIQYF	TGTGCCACAAAGATTACCGGGACTAGCGAAAACATTCAGTACTTC
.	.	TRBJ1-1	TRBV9	CASSAQLSGGAFF	TGTGCCAGCAGCGCCCAACTCTCGGGAGGTGCTTTCTTT
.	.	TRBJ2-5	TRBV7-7	CASSRSDRAQETQYF	TGTGCTAGCAGCCGTTCAGACAGAGCCCAAGAGACCCAGTACTTC
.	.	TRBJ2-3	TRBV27	CASSSTQVFYTDTQYF	TGTGCCAGCAGTTCGACCCAGGTTTTTTACACAGATACGCAGTATTTT
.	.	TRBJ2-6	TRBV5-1	CASSFFESFGLSGANVLTF	TGCGCCAGCAGCTTTTTCGAGTCTTTTGGGCTCTCTGGGGCCAACGTCCTGACTTTC
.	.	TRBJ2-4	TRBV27	CASSLSASQGIQYF	TGTGCCAGCAGTTTATCGGCCTCTCAGGGCATTCAGTACTTC
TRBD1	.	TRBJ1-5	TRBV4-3	CASSQEGTANQPQHF	TGCGCCAGCAGCCAAGAGGGGACAGCTAATCAGCCCCAGCATTTT
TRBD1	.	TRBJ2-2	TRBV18	CASSPFDRGDNTGELFF	TGTGCCAGCTCACCGTTCGACAGGGGAGATAACACCGGGGAGCTGTTTTTT
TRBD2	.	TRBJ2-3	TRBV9	CASSPLAGDADTQYF	TGTGCCAGCAGCCCTCTAGCGGGGGATGCAGATACGCAGTATTTT
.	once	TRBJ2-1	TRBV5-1	CASSLAIAENEQFF	TGCGCCAGCAGCTTGGCCATAGCAGAAAATGAGCAGTTCTTC
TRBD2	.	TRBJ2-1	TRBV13	CASSSERGGSNEQFF	TGTGCCAGCAGCTCAGAGCGGGGGGGATCCAATGAGCAGTTCTTC
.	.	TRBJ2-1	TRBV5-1	CASRLSGTQYNEQFF	TGCGCCAGCCGCCTTTCCGGGACACAGTACAATGAGCAGTTCTTC
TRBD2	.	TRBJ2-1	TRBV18	CASSPTGGSSYDEQFF	TGTGCCAGCTCACCAACGGGGGGAAGCAGTTACGATGAGCAGTTCTTC
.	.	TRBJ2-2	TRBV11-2	CASSFPRGGKGTGELFF	TGTGCCAGCAGCTTCCCTAGGGGCGGGAAGGGCACCGGGGAGCTGTTTTTT
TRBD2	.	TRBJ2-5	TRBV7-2	CASSLGKTGRAGETQYF	TGTGCCAGCAGCTTAGGCAAGACTGGGAGGGCCGGGGAGACCCAGTACTTC
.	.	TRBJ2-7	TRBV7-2	CASSLVGGNLHEQYF	TGTGCCAGCAGCTTAGTGGGCGGGAATCTCCACGAGCAGTACTTC
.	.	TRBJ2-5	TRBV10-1	CASISSCRAREETQYF	TGCGCCAGCATCTCTAGCTGTAGGGCCCGGGAAGAGACCCAGTACTTC
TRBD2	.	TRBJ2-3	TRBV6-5	CASSLGLAGLDTQYF	TGTGCCAGCAGTTTGGGACTAGCGGGATTGGATACGCAGTATTTT
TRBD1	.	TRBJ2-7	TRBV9	CASSVGGAGGYEQYF	TGTGCCAGCAGCGTAGGAGGGGCAGGGGGCTACGAGCAGTACTTC
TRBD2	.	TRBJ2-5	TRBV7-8	CASSLTSGSSGETQYF	TGTGCCAGCAGCTTAACTAGCGGGAGTTCGGGAGAGACCCAGTACTTC
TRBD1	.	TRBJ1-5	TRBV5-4	CASSLGGSQGANQPQHF	TGTGCCAGCAGCTTGGGGGGGAGTCAGGGGGCCAATCAGCCCCAGCATTTT
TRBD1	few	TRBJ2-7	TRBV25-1	CASSAPDRGPYEQYF	TGTGCCAGCAGTGCCCCTGACAGGGGGCCTTACGAGCAGTACTTC
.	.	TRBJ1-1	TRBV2	CASRGWGGEAFF	TGTGCCAGCAGGGGGTGGGGGGGCGAAGCTTTCTTT
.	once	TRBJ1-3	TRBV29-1	CSVEGQLSGNTIYF	TGCAGCGTTGAAGGACAGCTCTCTGGAAACACTATATATTTT
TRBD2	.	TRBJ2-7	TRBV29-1	CSVGGGSSGKYEQYF	TGCAGCGTTGGGGGAGGGTCTAGCGGGAAGTACGAGCAGTACTTC
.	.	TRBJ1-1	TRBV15	CATSSLGGWNTEAFF	TGTGCCACCAGCAGCCTGGGGGGTTGGAACACTGAAGCTTTCTTT
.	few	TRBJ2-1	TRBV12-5	CASGFPRGSYNEQFF	TGTGCTAGTGGTTTCCCCCGCGGATCCTACAATGAGCAGTTCTTC
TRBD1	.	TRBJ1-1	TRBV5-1	CASSLGNYRGLMNTEAFF	TGCGCCAGCAGCTTGGGGAACTACAGGGGCCTAATGAACACTGAAGCTTTCTTT
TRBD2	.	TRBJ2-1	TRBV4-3	CASSQDLRVAGNEQFF	TGCGCCAGCAGCCAAGATCTGCGTGTAGCGGGGAATGAGCAGTTCTTC